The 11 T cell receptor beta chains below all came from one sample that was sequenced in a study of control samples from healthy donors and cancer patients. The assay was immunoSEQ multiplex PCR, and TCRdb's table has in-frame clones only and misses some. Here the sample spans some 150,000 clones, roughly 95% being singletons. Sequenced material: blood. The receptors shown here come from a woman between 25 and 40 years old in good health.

CDR3 amino acids: CASSRIGGIQETQYF. CDR3 DNA sequence: TGTGCCAGCAGCCGAATCGGGGGGATCCAAGAGACCCAGTACTTC. This chain connects TRBV11-2 to TRBJ2-5; TRBD2 matches at 7 bases. Germline V gene sequence: CDR1 SGHAT, CDR2 FQNNGV. The CDR3 is made up of 15 amino acids. The V segment lost 5 bases and the J segment 1 base; nucleotides outside the gene matches: 7.

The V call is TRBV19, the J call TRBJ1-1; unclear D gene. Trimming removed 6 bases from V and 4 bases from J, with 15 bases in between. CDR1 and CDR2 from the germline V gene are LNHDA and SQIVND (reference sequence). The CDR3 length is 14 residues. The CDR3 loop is CASSPRAFPTEAFF. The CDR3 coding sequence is TGTGCCAGTAGCCCCCGAGCATTCCCCACTGAAGCTTTCTTT.

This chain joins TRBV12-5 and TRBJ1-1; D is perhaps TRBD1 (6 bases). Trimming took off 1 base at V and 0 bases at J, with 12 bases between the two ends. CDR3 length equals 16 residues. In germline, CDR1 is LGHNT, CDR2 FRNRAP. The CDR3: CASGLGPGTLNTEAFF. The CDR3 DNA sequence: TGTGCTAGTGGTTTGGGCCCCGGGACATTGAACACTGAAGCTTTCTTT.

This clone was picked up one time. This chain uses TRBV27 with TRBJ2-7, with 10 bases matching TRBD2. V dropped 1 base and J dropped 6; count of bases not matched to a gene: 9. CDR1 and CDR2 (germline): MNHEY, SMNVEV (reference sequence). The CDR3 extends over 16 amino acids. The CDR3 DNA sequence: TGTGCCAGCAGTTTATGGTCCAGCGGGAGGGCGCGCGAGCAGTACTTC. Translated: CASSLWSSGRAREQYF.

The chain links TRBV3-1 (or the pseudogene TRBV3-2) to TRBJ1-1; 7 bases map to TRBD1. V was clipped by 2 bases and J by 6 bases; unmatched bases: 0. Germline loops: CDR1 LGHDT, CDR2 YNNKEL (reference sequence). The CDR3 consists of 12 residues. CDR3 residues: CASSQTGAEAFF. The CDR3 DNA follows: TGTGCCAGCAGCCAAACAGGGGCTGAAGCTTTCTTT.

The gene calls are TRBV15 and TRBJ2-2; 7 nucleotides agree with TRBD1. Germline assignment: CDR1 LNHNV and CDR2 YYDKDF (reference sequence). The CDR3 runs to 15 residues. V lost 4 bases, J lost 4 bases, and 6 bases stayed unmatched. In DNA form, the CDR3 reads TGTGCCACCAGCATGACAGGGTCGGGCACCGGGGAGCTGTTTTTT. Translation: CATSMTGSGTGELFF.

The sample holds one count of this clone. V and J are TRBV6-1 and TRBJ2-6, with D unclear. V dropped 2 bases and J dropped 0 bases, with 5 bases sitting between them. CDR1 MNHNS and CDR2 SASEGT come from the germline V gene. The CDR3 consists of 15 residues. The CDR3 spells CASSERASGANVLTF. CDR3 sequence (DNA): TGTGCCAGCAGTGAACGGGCCTCTGGGGCCAACGTCCTGACTTTC.

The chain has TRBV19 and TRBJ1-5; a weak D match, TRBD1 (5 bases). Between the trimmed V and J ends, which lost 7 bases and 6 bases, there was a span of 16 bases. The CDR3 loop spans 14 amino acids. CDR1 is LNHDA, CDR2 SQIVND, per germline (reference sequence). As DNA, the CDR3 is TGTGCCAGTACCACTGACCGGGGCGGTCAGCCCCAGCATTTT. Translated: CASTTDRGGQPQHF.

This chain's CDR3 is CASSFGGGATEAFF. CDR3 bases: TGTGCCAGCAGTTTCGGAGGAGGGGCCACTGAAGCTTTCTTT. The chain recombines TRBV6-5 with TRBJ1-1, with D possibly being TRBD1 (5 bases). V gave up 4 bases and J gave up 4 bases, with 13 bases separating them. Germline V lookup: CDR1 MNHEY, CDR2 SVGAGI. This CDR3 spans 14 amino acids.

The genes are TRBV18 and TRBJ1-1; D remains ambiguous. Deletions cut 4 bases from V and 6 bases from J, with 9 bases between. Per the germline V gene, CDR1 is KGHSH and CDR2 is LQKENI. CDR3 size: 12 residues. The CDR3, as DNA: TGTGCCAGCTCACGGGGAGACGCTGAAGCTTTCTTT. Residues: CASSRGDAEAFF.

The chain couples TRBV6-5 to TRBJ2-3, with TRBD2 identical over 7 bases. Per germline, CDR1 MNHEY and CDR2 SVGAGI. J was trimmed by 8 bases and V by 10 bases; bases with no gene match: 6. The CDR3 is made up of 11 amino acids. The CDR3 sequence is CATHRGVTQYF. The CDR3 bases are TGTGCCACCCACCGGGGGGTTACGCAGTATTTT.